The 11 T cell receptor beta chains below all came from one sample that was sequenced in a study of blood T cells in healthy people across ages. Alongside a J-beta primer mix, a sample-barcoded 5' primer served in a second PCR lasting roughly 7 to 12 cycles. TCRdb reprocessed the 5' RACE reads via MiXCR and lists one record per CDR3 protein. Here the sample spans about 810,000 distinct CDR3 sequences, 30% to 45% being singletons. The source material was blood. The receptor set was obtained from a man younger than 35 in good health.

This clonotype was seen a single time. V usage is TRBV7-9 and J usage is TRBJ2-3; D is possibly TRBD1 (6 bases). Germline V CDR1 and CDR2: SEHNR, FQNEAQ (reference sequence). The CDR3 spans 14 residues. Trimming took off 2 bases at V and 6 bases at J, with 12 bases between the two ends. CDR3 nucleotide sequence: TGTGCCAGCAGCTTAACAGGGACCTGGGATACGCAGTATTTT. It yields the protein CASSLTGTWDTQYF.

This clonotype was observed a handful of times. The chain joins TRBV29-1 to TRBJ1-2; TRBD1 aligns across 7 bases. Germline V gene lookup returns CDR1 SQVTM and CDR2 ANQGSEA. After removal of 4 bases from V and 8 bases from J, the junction contained 7 bases not matched to a gene. This CDR3 is built from 12 residues. In DNA form, the CDR3 reads TGCAGCGTTGCCCAATACAGGGGCGGCTACACCTTC. Protein sequence: CSVAQYRGGYTF. Full variable domain (rest looked up from reference TRBV29-1 and TRBJ1-2): SAVISQKPSRDICQRGTSLTIQCQVDSQVTMMFWYRQQPGQSLTLIATANQGSEATYESGFVIDKFPISRPNLTFSTLTVSNMSPEDSSIYLCSVAQYRGGYTFGSGTRLTVV.

This clonotype has more than one count but fewer than ten. The chain has TRBV5-1 and TRBJ2-7; D is uncertain. Germline assignment: CDR1 SGHRS and CDR2 YFSETQ. The ends were cut back, 4 bases at V and 0 bases at J, with 8 bases in the middle. This CDR3 comprises 13 residues. The CDR3 coding sequence is TGCGCCAGCAGCCACGGTTTCTCCTACGAGCAGTACTTC. Encoded protein: CASSHGFSYEQYF.

A single count supports this clonotype. A much larger clone differs by one base, so this may be a read error. The chain is built from TRBV6-5 and TRBJ2-5, with a possible D match to TRBD1 (5 bases). CDR1 and CDR2 from the germline V gene are MNHEY and SVGAGI. V was shortened by 2 bases and J by 11 bases, with 24 bases between the two germline ends. The CDR3 is 16 residues long. DNA for the CDR3: TGTGCCAGCAGTTACGATGGACACCGTAAAAACAATGAGCAGTACTTC. Protein product: CASSYDGHRKNNEQYF.

The chain is built from TRBV4-2 and TRBJ2-3; 10 bases match TRBD2. Germline CDR1 and CDR2: LGHNA and YNFKEQ. The CDR3 has 16 residues. J lost 5 bases, V lost 0 bases, and 5 bases had no gene match. The CDR3: CASSQEAGGPKDTQYF. The DNA for the CDR3 is TGTGCCAGCAGCCAAGAAGCGGGGGGGCCTAAAGATACGCAGTATTTT.

There are a few counts of this clonotype. The rearrangement links TRBV29-1 to TRBJ1-5, with D uncertain. Deletions cut 7 bases from V and 4 bases from J, with 14 bases between. This CDR3 is built from 13 residues. Germline V gene data show CDR1 as SQVTM and CDR2 as ANQGSEA. The CDR3 spells CSASTGGNQPQHF. The CDR3 DNA is TGCAGCGCCTCAACCGGAGGGAATCAGCCCCAGCATTTT.

This sequence joins TRBV19 and TRBJ1-1; D might be TRBD1 (5 bases). The germline gives CDR1 LNHDA, CDR2 SQIVND (reference sequence). V lost 3 bases, J lost 0 bases, and 8 bases lay in between. The CDR3 loop spans 14 amino acids. CDR3 sequence (DNA): TGTGCCAGTAGTATGCGAGGGGTGAACACTGAAGCTTTCTTT. This translates into CASSMRGVNTEAFF.

This chain uses TRBV18 with TRBJ2-1; D not resolved. Trimming pared 8 bases from V and 5 bases from J, leaving 13 bases between. Germline V gives CDR1 KGHSH, CDR2 LQKENI. This CDR3 comprises 13 residues. The CDR3 spells CASAVSQNNEQFF. The CDR3 DNA reads as TGTGCCAGCGCAGTTTCCCAGAACAATGAGCAGTTCTTC. Together with reference TRBV18 and TRBJ2-1, the CDR3 gives the full variable domain: NAGVMQNPRHLVRRRGQEARLRCSPMKGHSHVYWYRQLPEEGLKFMVYLQKENIIDESGMPKERFSAEFPKEGPSILRIQQVVRGDSAAYFCASAVSQNNEQFFGPGTRLTVL.

This clonotype was recorded at least ten times. J is TRBJ1-2 and V is TRBV14; D ambiguous. This CDR3 is 13 amino acids long. Trimming took 1 base from V and 6 from J, leaving 9 bases between them. Germline values: CDR1 SGHDN, CDR2 FVKESK. CDR3 DNA: TGTGCCAGCAGCCAAGTTCGGGTGGATGGCTACACCTTC. Its protein is CASSQVRVDGYTF.

This clonotype was seen at least ten times. This chain uses TRBV4-2 with TRBJ1-5; no reliable D call. CDR3 size: 14 residues. V gave up 1 base and J gave up 9 bases, with 13 bases separating them. CDR1 and CDR2 from the germline V gene are LGHNA and YNFKEQ. CDR3 bases: TGTGCCAGCAGCCAAGGACTTGATAGTCGGCCCCAGCATTTT. This encodes CASSQGLDSRPQHF.

V is TRBV10-3 and J is TRBJ2-1; perhaps TRBD2 as D (5 bases). Trimming stripped 8 bases from V and 13 bases from J, with 21 bases between. This CDR3 has 13 amino acids. Germline CDR1 and CDR2: ENHRY and SYGVKD. The CDR3 region has the DNA TGTGCCATCTGGAGTTGGGGAGAAGAGACCCAGTTCTTC. This codes for CAIWSWGEETQFF.